This note documents a single T cell receptor (beta chain) sequence. Its antigen remains unknown. The read comes to an end 3 residues before the CDR3 does, leaving the germline J gene to fill in the end. Genomic DNA, averaging roughly 1,200 ng per sample, yielded TCR beta CDR3 via immunoSEQ. Using immunoSEQ multiplex PCR, the repertoire was profiled, and TCRdb retains in-frame clones only, with some absent. The sample table sets out about 22,000 clones. The CDR3 spans 13 residues. Germline CDR1 reads DFQATT; CDR2 reads SNEGSKA (reference sequence). The data are from a study of T cells in women clearing cervical HPV infection. Study context: Case blood drawn at lesion detection; control blood after infection cleared. Cases' blood sampling followed lesion detection by median about 150 days (90 to 200). General study points: CIN3+ cases had significantly higher TCR richness than controls; evenness did not differ.

V gene TRBV20-1 combines with J gene TRBJ2-3; 7 bases are a match to TRBD2. The sample consisted of blood buffy coat. The clonotype was recovered from a woman between 18 and 70 years old with a cervical HPV16 infection that either progressed to CIN3+ or cleared (not recorded which). The CDR3 sequence is CSATLSGEETQYF. The sequenced CDR3 bases are TGCAGTGCAACACTCAGCGGGGAGGAGACG.